The entry that follows covers one T cell receptor beta chain sequence. Antigen specificity is unknown. The data are from a study of T-cell memory formation after mild COVID-19. Whole-study findings and limits: CD4+ bias marked clones expanding day 15 to 37, unlike balanced contracting clones.

TCRdb re-called the 5' RACE reads with MiXCR, one entry per CDR3 protein. The data hold 400,000 to 500,000 distinct CDR3 sequences, with around 18% observed a single time. Sequencing was performed on PBMCs or a T cell subset sorted from them (not recorded which). The source of this sequence is an adult woman who had mild COVID-19 (a few samples of this study predate the infection). Cell type and time point are not known.

The CDR3 DNA reads TGCAGTGCTACCGACGCTTCCCTTGTCACAGATACGCAGTATTTT. It is translated as CSATDASLVTDTQYF. The chain is built from TRBV20-1 and TRBJ2-3, with D uncertain. Germline values: CDR1 DFQATT, CDR2 SNEGSKA (reference sequence). Trimming stripped 4 bases from V and 2 bases from J, with 16 bases between. This CDR3 region has 15 residues.